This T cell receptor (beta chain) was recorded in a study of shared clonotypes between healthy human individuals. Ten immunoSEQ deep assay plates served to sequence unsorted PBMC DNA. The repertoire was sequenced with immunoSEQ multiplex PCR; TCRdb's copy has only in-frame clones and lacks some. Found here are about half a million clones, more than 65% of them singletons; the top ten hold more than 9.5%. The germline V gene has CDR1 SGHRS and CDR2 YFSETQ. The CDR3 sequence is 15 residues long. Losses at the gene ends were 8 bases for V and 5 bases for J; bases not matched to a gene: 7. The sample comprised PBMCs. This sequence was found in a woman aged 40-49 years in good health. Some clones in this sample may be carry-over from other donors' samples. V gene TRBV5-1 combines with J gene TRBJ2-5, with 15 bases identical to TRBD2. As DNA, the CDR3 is TGCGCCAGTAGTACCGGGACTAGCGGGAGGGAGACCCAGTACTTC. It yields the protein CASSTGTSGRETQYF.